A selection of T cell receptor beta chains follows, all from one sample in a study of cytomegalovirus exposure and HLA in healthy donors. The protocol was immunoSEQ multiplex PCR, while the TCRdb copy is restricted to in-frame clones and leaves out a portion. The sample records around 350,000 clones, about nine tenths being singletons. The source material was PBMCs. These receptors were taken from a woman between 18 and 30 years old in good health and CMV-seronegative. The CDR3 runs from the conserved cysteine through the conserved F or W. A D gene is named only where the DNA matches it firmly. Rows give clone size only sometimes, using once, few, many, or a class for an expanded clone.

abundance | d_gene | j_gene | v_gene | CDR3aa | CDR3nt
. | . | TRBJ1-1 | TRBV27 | CASSFVREMNTEAFF | TGTGCCAGCAGTTTCGTACGGGAGATGAACACTGAAGCTTTCTTT
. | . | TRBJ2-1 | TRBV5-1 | CASSFGEVEQFF | TGCGCCAGCAGCTTTGGGGAGGTTGAGCAGTTCTTC
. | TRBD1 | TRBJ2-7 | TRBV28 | CASSLTGGSYEQYF | TGTGCCAGCAGTTTGACAGGGGGCTCCTACGAGCAGTACTTC
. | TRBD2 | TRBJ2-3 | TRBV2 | CASSPGGLASYTDTQYF | TGTGCCAGCAGTCCTGGGGGACTAGCATCCTACACAGATACGCAGTATTTT
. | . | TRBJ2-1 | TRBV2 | CASRLAEALTNNEQFF | TGTGCCAGCAGATTAGCGGAAGCCCTTACCAACAATGAGCAGTTCTTC
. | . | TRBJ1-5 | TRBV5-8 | CASSSDRNKNTQHF | TGTGCCAGCAGCTCCGACAGGAATAAGAACACCCAGCATTTT
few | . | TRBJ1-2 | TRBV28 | CASRRQGNYGYTF | TGTGCCAGCAGAAGGCAGGGGAACTATGGCTACACCTTC
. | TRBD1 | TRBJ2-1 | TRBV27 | CASSLKGQVYNEQFF | TGTGCCAGCAGTTTAAAGGGACAGGTCTACAATGAGCAGTTCTTC
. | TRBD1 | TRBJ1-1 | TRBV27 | CASSLDRGRTEAFF | TGTGCCAGCAGTTTAGACAGGGGGAGAACTGAAGCTTTCTTT
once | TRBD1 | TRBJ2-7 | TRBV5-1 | CASSATGTGYEQYF | TGCGCCAGCAGCGCGACCGGGACAGGGTACGAGCAGTACTTC
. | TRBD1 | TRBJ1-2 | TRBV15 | CATSSRQGRRGYTF | TGTGCCACCAGCAGCAGACAGGGGCGACGGGGCTACACCTTC